These 17 T cell receptor beta chains were all obtained from the same sample, sequenced in a study of cytomegalovirus exposure and HLA in healthy donors. PCR amplification relied on 60 Vbeta primers (plus 13 Jbeta primers). The repertoire was sequenced with immunoSEQ multiplex PCR; TCRdb's copy has only in-frame clones and lacks some. This sample has 210,000 or so clones, with about 83% found just once. The sample was PBMCs. Receptor source: a woman aged 45-65 years in good health and CMV-seropositive.

A single count supports this clone. The chain uses TRBV19 and TRBJ2-2, with 7 nucleotides matching TRBD2. Germline V gene sequence: CDR1 LNHDA, CDR2 SQIVND (reference sequence). This CDR3 comprises 15 residues. Germline trimming cut 7 bases from V and 2 bases from J; bases unmatched to any gene: 7. CDR3 region: CASKPGTTNTGELFF. The CDR3 nucleotides are TGTGCCAGTAAGCCTGGGACTACCAACACCGGGGAGCTGTTTTTT.

The chain combines TRBV27 with TRBJ1-5; tentatively, D is TRBD1 (6 bases). The CDR3 extends over 14 amino acids. Germline CDR1 is MNHEY and CDR2 is SMNVEV (reference sequence). Trimming removed 6 bases from V and 9 bases from J, with 18 bases in between. For the CDR3, the DNA is TGTGCCAGCAGGCTTACAGGGACCGCGGCGCCCCAGCATTTT. Its translation is CASRLTGTAAPQHF.

This chain uses TRBV5-1 with TRBJ1-1, with no clear D. V lost 3 bases, J lost 0 bases, and 6 bases lay in between. The CDR3 has 13 residues. Per germline, CDR1 SGHRS and CDR2 YFSETQ. The CDR3 coding sequence is TGCGCCAGCAGCTCTCAGATGAACACTGAAGCTTTCTTT. This sequence encodes CASSSQMNTEAFF.

The chain has TRBV7-2 and TRBJ2-7; D remains unclear. The CDR3 consists of 12 residues. Trimming took off 1 base at V and 6 bases at J, with 7 bases between the two ends. Germline V gene sequence: CDR1 SGHTA, CDR2 FQGNSA. In DNA form, the CDR3 reads TGTGCCAGCAGCTTAGAGTTAGCCGAGCAGTACTTC. Protein product: CASSLELAEQYF.

V and J are TRBV18 and TRBJ1-6; D remains unclear. Germline V CDR1 and CDR2: KGHSH, LQKENI. The CDR3 length is 13 residues. Trimming stripped 5 bases from V and 10 bases from J, with 12 bases between. The CDR3 sequence is CASSTSTESPLHF. CDR3 nucleotides: TGTGCCAGCTCAACGTCGACTGAATCACCCCTCCACTTT.

The V gene is TRBV7-3, the J gene TRBJ2-1, with 9 bases fitting TRBD1. Germline-derived CDR1 and CDR2 are SGHTA and FQGTGA. Trimming cost V 5 bases and J 9 bases; bases outside gene matches: 5. The CDR3 is 13 amino acids. The CDR3 bases are TGTGCCAGCAGCACCGGGACAGGGCTTGAGCAGTTCTTC. Encoded protein: CASSTGTGLEQFF.

Concerning this clone itself: In the same sample, other DNA sequences code for this CDR3. The chain links TRBV29-1 to TRBJ2-7; 8 nucleotides match TRBD1. V was clipped by 7 bases and J by 2 bases; unmatched bases: 4. The V gene's germline CDR1 is SQVTM and CDR2 ANQGSEA. The CDR3 has 12 amino acids. The DNA of the CDR3 is TGCAGCGCCGGACAGGGAACCTACGAGCAGTACTTC. It is translated as CSAGQGTYEQYF.

The rearrangement joins TRBV6-6 to TRBJ2-3; D not resolved. Germline values: CDR1 MNHNY, CDR2 SVGAGI (reference sequence). The CDR3 runs to 14 residues. Trimming stripped 3 bases from V and 1 base from J, with 8 bases between. Written as DNA, the CDR3 is TGTGCCAGCAGTTATTCTTCCGGCACAGATACGCAGTATTTT. Translation: CASSYSSGTDTQYF.

This chain joins TRBV7-9 and TRBJ1-1; 8 bases line up with TRBD1. Per germline, CDR1 SEHNR and CDR2 FQNEAQ (reference sequence). CDR3 length equals 15 residues. The junction had 7 bases not matched to a gene; V was cut back by 7 bases and J by 0 bases. The CDR3 bases are TGTGCCAGCACATCAGGGGGCTGGATGAACACTGAAGCTTTCTTT. This translates into CASTSGGWMNTEAFF.

This clone was counted only a few times. The J gene is TRBJ2-2, the V gene TRBV7-9; 10 bases match TRBD1. This CDR3 has 19 residues. CDR1 and CDR2 (germline): SEHNR, FQNEAQ (reference sequence). V lost 2 bases and J lost 3; bases outside the gene matches: 12. CDR3 loop: CASSLTSWTGGIDTGELFF. CDR3 bases: TGTGCCAGCAGCTTAACGTCATGGACAGGGGGGATCGACACCGGGGAGCTGTTTTTT.

The chain carries TRBV10-1 and TRBJ2-3; 8 nucleotides line up with TRBD2. J lost 4 bases, V lost 7 bases, and 10 bases had no gene match. Germline CDR1 is WNHNN and CDR2 is SYGVQD (reference sequence). The length of the CDR3 is 15 residues. CDR3 in DNA: TGCGCCAGCACCTCGGGACTAGAGGGGTCAGATACGCAGTATTTT. It codes for CASTSGLEGSDTQYF.

The V call is TRBV6-5, the J call TRBJ2-1, with 11 bases that match TRBD2. The CDR3 has 13 residues. The J segment lost 15 bases and the V segment lost 7 bases, leaving 11 bases of the junction unmatched. Germline lookup yields CDR1 MNHEY and CDR2 SVGAGI. CDR3 nucleotides: TGTGCCAGCACGGGGCTAGCGGGGGGCCACCGGTTCTTC. Residues: CASTGLAGGHRFF.

The genes are TRBV30 and TRBJ2-7; tentatively, D is TRBD2 (5 bases). The germline V gene has CDR1 GTSNPN and CDR2 SVGIG (reference sequence). Trimming left V 2 bases short and J 2 bases short, with 10 bases between. This CDR3 is built from 13 residues. CDR3 coding DNA: TGTGCCTGGAGTATTAGCGTCGCCTACGAGCAGTACTTC. Protein: CAWSISVAYEQYF.

This rearrangement joins TRBV4-3 to TRBJ1-2; D not certain. CDR3 size: 15 residues. Germline-derived CDR1 and CDR2 are LGHNA and YSLEER. Between the trimmed V and J ends, which lost 0 bases and 5 bases, there was a span of 13 bases. In DNA form, the CDR3 reads TGCGCCAGCAGCCAAGATCTTTCCAGGCCTTATGGCTACACCTTC. This encodes CASSQDLSRPYGYTF.

The chain joins TRBV5-6 to TRBJ2-7; D is uncertain. Germline CDR1 is SGHDT and CDR2 is YYEEEE. This CDR3 is 13 amino acids long. V lost 1 base, J lost 4 bases, and 9 bases lay in between. The CDR3 DNA follows: TGTGCCAGCAGCTTGAAAGCCGGTTACGAGCAGTACTTC. The encoded protein is CASSLKAGYEQYF.

A few counts support this clone. The chain couples TRBV18 to TRBJ1-4; D uncertain. CDR1 is KGHSH and CDR2 is LQKENI in the germline V gene. The CDR3 is 14 amino acids. Trimming took off 3 bases at V and 2 bases at J, with 7 bases between the two ends. This CDR3 reads CASSPPGTNEKLFF. DNA of the CDR3: TGTGCCAGCTCACCTCCCGGGACTAATGAAAAACTGTTTTTT.

J is TRBJ2-3 and V is TRBV9; 7 nucleotides agree with TRBD1. Germline lookup yields CDR1 SGDLS and CDR2 YYNGEE. The length of the CDR3 is 13 residues. After removal of 4 bases from V and 10 bases from J, the junction contained 9 bases not matched to a gene. CDR3 sequence: CASSRGGRGPQYF. As DNA, the CDR3 is TGTGCCAGCAGCCGAGGGGGAAGGGGGCCGCAGTATTTT.